These T cell receptor beta chains were read from a single sample in a study of a mutant IDH1 vaccine in newly diagnosed glioma. Profiling relied on immunoSEQ multiplex PCR, and the TCRdb table lists in-frame clones only, not all of them. This sample has tens of thousands of clones; 84% occur once, and the top ten carry around 2.2%. Antigens of these TCRs are unknown. Sample: PBMCs, taken from a glioma patient whose treatment included an IDH1 peptide vaccine. The receptors stem from a man aged 40-50 years with glioma. Each CDR3 is given with its conserved first and last residue. Fields, in order: J gene, V gene, clone size, D gene, CDR3 protein, CDR3 DNA. The D gene is left open where the match is weak. A row's size may be missing; if present it is once, few, many or a size class.

>TRBJ2-1|TRBV5-1|-|-
CASSPREPGRGEQFF
TGCGCCAGCAGCCCGAGAGAGCCAGGGAGAGGTGAGCAGTTCTTC
>TRBJ1-3|TRBV6-5|-|-
CASSNPDSPIYF
TGTGCCAGCAGTAACCCAGACAGTCCCATATATTTT
>TRBJ1-1|TRBV5-6|-|TRBD1
CASSLLDRGDTEAFF
TGTGCCAGCAGCCTATTGGACAGGGGAGACACTGAAGCTTTCTTT
>TRBJ2-4|TRBV28|-|TRBD1
CASSLEDRGNIQYF
TGTGCCAGCAGTTTGGAGGACAGGGGAAACATTCAGTACTTC
>TRBJ1-1|TRBV5-3|-|-
CARSLWGGYKGTEAFF
TGTGCCAGAAGCTTGTGGGGGGGCTACAAGGGAACTGAAGCTTTCTTT
>TRBJ1-1|TRBV27|-|-
CASSYDRNTEAFF
TGTGCCAGCAGTTACGACAGGAACACTGAAGCTTTCTTT
>TRBJ2-7|TRBV7-8|-|-
CASTPRSVGGPAGGYEQYF
TGTGCCAGCACCCCAAGGAGCGTCGGGGGGCCGGCTGGGGGCTACGAGCAGTACTTC
>TRBJ2-5|TRBV5-1|-|-
CASSLEGERETQYF
TGCGCCAGCAGCTTGGAGGGGGAAAGGGAGACCCAGTACTTC
>TRBJ2-6|TRBV19|-|-
CASSSGRSSGANVLTF
TGTGCCAGTAGTTCCGGGAGATCCTCTGGGGCCAACGTCCTGACTTTC
>TRBJ2-3|TRBV7-6|-|TRBD2
CASSPGLAGRADTQYF
TGTGCCAGCAGCCCGGGACTAGCGGGAAGAGCAGATACGCAGTATTTT
>TRBJ2-3|TRBV10-3|-|TRBD1
CAISERQGAPDTQYF
TGTGCCATCAGTGAAAGACAGGGGGCTCCAGATACGCAGTATTTT
>TRBJ2-4|TRBV10-3|-|TRBD2
CAIRSGGGLAKNIQYF
TGTGCCATCAGAAGCGGCGGGGGGCTAGCCAAAAACATTCAGTACTTC
>TRBJ2-2|TRBV25-1|-|-
CASSEPHGTGELFF
TGTGCCAGCAGTGAACCACACGGCACCGGGGAGCTGTTTTTT
>TRBJ2-1|TRBV7-7|-|-
CASSLGALDEQFF
TGTGCTAGCAGCTTAGGAGCACTAGATGAGCAGTTCTTC
>TRBJ2-5|TRBV7-9|-|TRBD1
CASSPGTGRWETQYF
TGTGCCAGCAGCCCCGGGACAGGCAGGTGGGAGACCCAGTACTTC
>TRBJ2-6|TRBV18|-|-
CASSPSHRERNVLTF
TGTGCCAGCTCACCTAGCCACAGGGAGAGGAACGTCCTGACTTTC
>TRBJ2-5|TRBV9|-|TRBD2
CASSARGLDWGETQYF
TGTGCCAGCAGCGCCAGGGGACTAGACTGGGGAGAGACCCAGTACTTC
>TRBJ2-7|TRBV7-6|-|-
CASSLGTFYEQYF
TGTGCCAGCAGCTTAGGAACTTTCTACGAGCAGTACTTC
>TRBJ1-2|TRBV28|-|-
CAAITSRLGAFYGYTF
TGTGCCGCAATCACCTCCCGGCTTGGAGCCTTCTATGGCTACACCTTC
>TRBJ2-7|TRBV5-1|-|-
CASSLDGTYEQYF
TGCGCCAGCAGCTTGGACGGGACCTACGAGCAGTACTTC
>TRBJ2-1|TRBV2|-|TRBD2
CASSPRGGLGSHEQFF
TGTGCCAGCAGCCCACGCGGGGGACTAGGCTCTCATGAGCAGTTCTTC
>TRBJ1-2|TRBV10-1|-|-
CASSTNNYGYTF
TGCGCCAGCAGTACGAATAACTATGGCTACACCTTC
>TRBJ2-1|TRBV27|-|-
CASRGGYNEQFF
TGTGCCAGCCGAGGGGGCTACAATGAGCAGTTCTTC
>TRBJ2-1|TRBV6-5|few|TRBD2
CASSYGLAGDEQFF
TGTGCCAGCAGTTACGGACTAGCGGGAGATGAGCAGTTCTTC
>TRBJ1-2|TRBV9|-|TRBD1
CASSVGQGDGYTF
TGTGCCAGCAGCGTAGGACAGGGAGATGGCTACACCTTC